These T cell receptor beta chains were read from a single sample in a study of blood T cell repertoires in COVID-19. The assay was immunoSEQ multiplex PCR, and TCRdb's table has in-frame clones only and misses some. The table shows fewer than 300,000 clones, with about nine tenths occurring only once. Sequencing was carried out using peripheral blood. These receptors were obtained from a man aged 35 to 55 who had recovered from COVID-19. CDR3s include the opening cysteine and the closing phenylalanine or tryptophan. Each record gives: V gene, D gene, CDR3 protein. A D gene is named only where the DNA matches it firmly.

v_gene: TRBV3-1/TRBV3-2; d_gene: TRBD2; CDR3aa: CASRRLAGVWETQYF
v_gene: TRBV3-1/TRBV3-2; d_gene: TRBD1; CDR3aa: CASSQRGQGSPAYGYTF
v_gene: TRBV5-4; d_gene: -; CDR3aa: CASSLGGAGIMNTEAFF
v_gene: TRBV6-4; d_gene: -; CDR3aa: CASRLTSRPMNTEAFF
v_gene: TRBV27; d_gene: TRBD1; CDR3aa: CASYGQASYEQYF
v_gene: TRBV7-8; d_gene: TRBD1; CDR3aa: CASSFRQGGYLNTEAFF
v_gene: TRBV5-6; d_gene: TRBD1; CDR3aa: CASSKRGTGQETQYF
v_gene: TRBV9; d_gene: -; CDR3aa: CASSAGWSTDTQYF
v_gene: TRBV12-3/TRBV12-4; d_gene: -; CDR3aa: CASSFGGAETQYF
v_gene: TRBV3-1/TRBV3-2; d_gene: TRBD1; CDR3aa: CTSSPLETGGNSPLHF
v_gene: TRBV9; d_gene: TRBD1; CDR3aa: CASSVGQGSAGEQYF
v_gene: TRBV9; d_gene: TRBD1; CDR3aa: CASSVTGVNTDTQYF
v_gene: TRBV7-9; d_gene: -; CDR3aa: CASSLVRRAIGYTF
v_gene: TRBV7-9; d_gene: TRBD2; CDR3aa: CASSPSGSPGELFF
v_gene: TRBV25-1; d_gene: TRBD1; CDR3aa: CASTPDRRNYGYTF
v_gene: TRBV18; d_gene: -; CDR3aa: CASSFGQNTEAFF
v_gene: TRBV7-2; d_gene: -; CDR3aa: CASTRMVSYEQYF
v_gene: TRBV6-6; d_gene: -; CDR3aa: CASSYFGQGRKNEQFF
v_gene: TRBV19; d_gene: TRBD2; CDR3aa: CASRSGRVWETQYF
v_gene: TRBV7-2; d_gene: -; CDR3aa: CASSFVENTGELFF
v_gene: TRBV18; d_gene: TRBD2; CDR3aa: CASSPVGLAGIETQYF
v_gene: TRBV5-8; d_gene: -; CDR3aa: CASSYGTAGFFF